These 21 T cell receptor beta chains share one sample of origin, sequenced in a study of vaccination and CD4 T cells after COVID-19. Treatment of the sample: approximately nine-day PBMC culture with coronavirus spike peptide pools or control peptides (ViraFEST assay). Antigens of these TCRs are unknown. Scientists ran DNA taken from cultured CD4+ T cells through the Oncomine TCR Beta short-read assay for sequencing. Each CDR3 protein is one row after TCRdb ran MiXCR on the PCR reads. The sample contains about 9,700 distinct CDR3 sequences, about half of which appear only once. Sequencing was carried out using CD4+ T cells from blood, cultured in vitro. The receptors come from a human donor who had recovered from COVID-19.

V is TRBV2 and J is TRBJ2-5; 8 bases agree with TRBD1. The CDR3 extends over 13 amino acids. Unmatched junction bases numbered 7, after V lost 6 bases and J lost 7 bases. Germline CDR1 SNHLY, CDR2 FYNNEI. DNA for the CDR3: TGTGCCAGCAGACAGGGGGTTGAAGCGACCCAGTACTTC. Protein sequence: CASRQGVEATQYF.

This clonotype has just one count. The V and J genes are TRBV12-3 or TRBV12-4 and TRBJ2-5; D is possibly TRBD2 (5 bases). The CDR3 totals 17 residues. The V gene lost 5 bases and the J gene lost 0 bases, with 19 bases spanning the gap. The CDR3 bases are TGTGCCAGCAGTATTCGACTCCTCTGGGAGTACCAAGAGACCCAGTACTTC. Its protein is CASSIRLLWEYQETQYF.

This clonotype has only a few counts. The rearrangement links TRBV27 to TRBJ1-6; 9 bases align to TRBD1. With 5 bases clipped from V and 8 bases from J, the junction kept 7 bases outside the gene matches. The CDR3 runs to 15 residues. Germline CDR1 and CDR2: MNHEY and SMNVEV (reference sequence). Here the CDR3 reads CASSPARTGDSPLHF. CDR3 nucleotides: TGTGCCAGCAGTCCCGCCCGGACAGGGGATTCACCCCTCCACTTT.

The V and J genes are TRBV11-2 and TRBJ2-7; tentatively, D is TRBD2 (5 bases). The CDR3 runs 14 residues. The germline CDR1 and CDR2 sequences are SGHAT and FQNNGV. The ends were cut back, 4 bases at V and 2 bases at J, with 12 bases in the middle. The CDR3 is CASSSRTGTYEQYF. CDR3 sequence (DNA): TGTGCCAGCAGCTCCCGGACGGGAACCTACGAGCAGTACTTC.

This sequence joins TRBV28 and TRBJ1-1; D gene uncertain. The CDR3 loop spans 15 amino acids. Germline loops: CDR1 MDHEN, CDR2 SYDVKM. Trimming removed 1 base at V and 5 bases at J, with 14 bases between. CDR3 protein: CASSLFVARSTEAFF. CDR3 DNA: TGTGCCAGCAGTTTATTCGTAGCCAGGTCAACTGAAGCTTTCTTT.

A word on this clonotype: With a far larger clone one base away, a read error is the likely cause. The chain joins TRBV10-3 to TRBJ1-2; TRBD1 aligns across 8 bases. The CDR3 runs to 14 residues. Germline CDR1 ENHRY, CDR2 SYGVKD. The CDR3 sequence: CASQPETGVYGHTF. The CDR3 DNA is TGTGCCAGCCAACCGGAGACAGGGGTCTATGGCCACACCTTC.

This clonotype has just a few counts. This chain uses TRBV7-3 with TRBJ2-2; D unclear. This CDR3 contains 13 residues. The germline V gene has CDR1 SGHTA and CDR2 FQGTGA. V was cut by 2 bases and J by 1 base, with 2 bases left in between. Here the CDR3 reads CASSLGNTGELFF. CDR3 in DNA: TGTGCCAGCAGCTTAGGGAACACCGGGGAGCTGTTTTTT.

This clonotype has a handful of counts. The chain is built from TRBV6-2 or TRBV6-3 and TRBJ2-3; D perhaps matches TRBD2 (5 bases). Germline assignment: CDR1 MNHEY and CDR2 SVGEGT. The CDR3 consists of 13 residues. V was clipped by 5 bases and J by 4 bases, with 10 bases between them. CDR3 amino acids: CASSRRSADTQYF. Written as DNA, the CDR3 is TGTGCCAGCAGTCGGAGGTCGGCAGATACGCAGTATTTT.

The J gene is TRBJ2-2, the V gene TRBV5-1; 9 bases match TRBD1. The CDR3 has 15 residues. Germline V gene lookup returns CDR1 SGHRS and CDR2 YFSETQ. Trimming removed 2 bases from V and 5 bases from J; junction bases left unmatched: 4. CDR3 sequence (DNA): TGCGCCAGCAGCTTAGGGACAGGGTTTACCGGGGAGCTGTTTTTT. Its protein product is CASSLGTGFTGELFF.

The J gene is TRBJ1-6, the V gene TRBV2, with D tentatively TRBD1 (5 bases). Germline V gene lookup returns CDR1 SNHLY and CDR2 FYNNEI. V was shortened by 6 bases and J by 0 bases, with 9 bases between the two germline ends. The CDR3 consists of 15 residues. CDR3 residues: CASRTDISYNSPLHF. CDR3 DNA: TGTGCCAGCAGGACAGACATCTCCTATAATTCACCCCTCCACTTT.

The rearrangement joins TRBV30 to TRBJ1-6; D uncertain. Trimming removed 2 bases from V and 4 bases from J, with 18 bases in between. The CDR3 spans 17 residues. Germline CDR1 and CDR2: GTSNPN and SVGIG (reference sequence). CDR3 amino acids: CAWSTSSRLGYNSPLHF. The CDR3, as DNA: TGTGCCTGGAGTACGAGCTCCAGGTTAGGGTATAATTCACCCCTCCACTTT. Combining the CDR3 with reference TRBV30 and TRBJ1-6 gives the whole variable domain SQTIHQWPATLVQPVGSPLSLECTVEGTSNPNLYWYRQAAGRGLQLLFYSVGIGQISSEVPQNLSASRPQDRQFILSSKKLLLSDSGFYLCAWSTSSRLGYNSPLHFGNGTRLTVT.

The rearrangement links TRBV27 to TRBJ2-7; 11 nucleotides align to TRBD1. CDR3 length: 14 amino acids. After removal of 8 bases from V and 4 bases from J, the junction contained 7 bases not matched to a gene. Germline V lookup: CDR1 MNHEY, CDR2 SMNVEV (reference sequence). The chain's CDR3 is CASRPGQGAYEQYF. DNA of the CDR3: TGTGCCAGCCGCCCCGGACAGGGGGCATACGAGCAGTACTTC.

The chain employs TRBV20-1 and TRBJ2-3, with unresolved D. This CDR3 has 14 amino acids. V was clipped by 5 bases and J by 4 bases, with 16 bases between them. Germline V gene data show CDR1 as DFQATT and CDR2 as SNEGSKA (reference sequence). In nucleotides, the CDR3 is TGCAGTGCTGAAGTGGGAATTTCCGCAGATACGCAGTATTTT. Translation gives CSAEVGISADTQYF.

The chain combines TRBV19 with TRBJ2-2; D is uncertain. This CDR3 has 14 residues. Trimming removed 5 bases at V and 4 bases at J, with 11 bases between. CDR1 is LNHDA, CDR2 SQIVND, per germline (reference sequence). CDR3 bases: TGTGCCAGTAGTGCTTTTGACCTCACCGGGGAGCTGTTTTTT. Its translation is CASSAFDLTGELFF.

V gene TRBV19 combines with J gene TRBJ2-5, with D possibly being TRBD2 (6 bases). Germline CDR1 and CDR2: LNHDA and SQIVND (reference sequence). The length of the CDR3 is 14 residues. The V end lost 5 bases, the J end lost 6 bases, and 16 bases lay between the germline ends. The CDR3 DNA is TGTGCCAGTAGTCCTGGTGGGGGGTCACAGACCCAGTACTTC. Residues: CASSPGGGSQTQYF.

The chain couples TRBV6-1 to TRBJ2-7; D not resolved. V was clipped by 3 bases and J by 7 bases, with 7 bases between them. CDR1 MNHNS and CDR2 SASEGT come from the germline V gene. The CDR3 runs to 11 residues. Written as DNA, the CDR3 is TGTGCCAGCAGTGAGATGGGAGAGCAGTACTTC. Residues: CASSEMGEQYF.

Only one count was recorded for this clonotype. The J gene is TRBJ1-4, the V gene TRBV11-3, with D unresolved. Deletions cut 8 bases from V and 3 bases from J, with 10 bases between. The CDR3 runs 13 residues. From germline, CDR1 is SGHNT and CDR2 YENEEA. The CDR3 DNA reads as TGTGCCAGCCAAAGGGCGGCTAATGAAAAACTGTTTTTT. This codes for CASQRAANEKLFF.

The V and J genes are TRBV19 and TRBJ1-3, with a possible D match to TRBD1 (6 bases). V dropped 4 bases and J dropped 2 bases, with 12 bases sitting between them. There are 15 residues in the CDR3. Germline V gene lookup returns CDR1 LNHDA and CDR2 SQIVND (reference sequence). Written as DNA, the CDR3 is TGTGCCAGTAGTAGGGGGGGGGGCGCTGGAAACACCATATATTTT. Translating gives CASSRGGGAGNTIYF.

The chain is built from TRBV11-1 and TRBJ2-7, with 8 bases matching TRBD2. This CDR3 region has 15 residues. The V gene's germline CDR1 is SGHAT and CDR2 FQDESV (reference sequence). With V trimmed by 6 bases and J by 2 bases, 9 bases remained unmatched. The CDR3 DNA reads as TGTGCCAGCAGGCGGCGGGGGGCGCCCCCCTACGAGCAGTACTTC. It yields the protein CASRRRGAPPYEQYF.

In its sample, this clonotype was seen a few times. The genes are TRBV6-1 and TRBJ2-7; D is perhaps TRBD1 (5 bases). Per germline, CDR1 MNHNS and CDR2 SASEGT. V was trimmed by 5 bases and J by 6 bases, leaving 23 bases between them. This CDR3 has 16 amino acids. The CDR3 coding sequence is TGTGCCAGCAGTCCTACGGCTCCTGGGGCGGCGATCGAGCAGTACTTC. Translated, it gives CASSPTAPGAAIEQYF.

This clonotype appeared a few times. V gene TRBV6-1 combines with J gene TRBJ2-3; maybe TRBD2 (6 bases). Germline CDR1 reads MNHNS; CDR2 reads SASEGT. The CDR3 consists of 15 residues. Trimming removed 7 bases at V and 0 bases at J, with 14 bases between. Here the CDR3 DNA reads TGTGCCAGCACTGAGACTAGAACTAGCACAGATACGCAGTATTTT. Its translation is CASTETRTSTDTQYF.